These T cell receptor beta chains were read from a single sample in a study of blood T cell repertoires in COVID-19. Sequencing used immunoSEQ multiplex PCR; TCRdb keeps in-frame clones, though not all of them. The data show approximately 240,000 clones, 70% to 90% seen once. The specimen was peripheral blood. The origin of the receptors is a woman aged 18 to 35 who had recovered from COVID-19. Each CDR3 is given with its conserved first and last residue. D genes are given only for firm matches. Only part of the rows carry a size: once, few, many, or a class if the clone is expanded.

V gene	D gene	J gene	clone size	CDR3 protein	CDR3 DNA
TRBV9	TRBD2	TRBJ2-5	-	CASSASGAGEWETQYF	TGTGCCAGCAGCGCCTCAGGAGCGGGAGAATGGGAGACCCAGTACTTC
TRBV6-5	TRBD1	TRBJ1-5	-	CASSPGQGGNQPQHF	TGTGCCAGCAGTCCCGGACAGGGAGGCAATCAGCCCCAGCATTTT
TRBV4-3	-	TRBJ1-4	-	CASSQDRDRGEKLFF	TGCGCCAGCAGCCAAGATCGGGATCGTGGTGAAAAACTGTTTTTT
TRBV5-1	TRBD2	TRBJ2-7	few	CASSLEVSGSSYEQYF	TGCGCCAGCAGCTTGGAGGTTAGCGGGAGCTCCTACGAGCAGTACTTC
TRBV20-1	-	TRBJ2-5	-	CSASRGEETQYF	TGCAGTGCTAGTAGAGGCGAAGAGACCCAGTACTTC
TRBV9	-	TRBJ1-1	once	CASSETGSMNTEAFF	TGTGCCAGCAGCGAAACAGGGAGTATGAACACTGAAGCTTTCTTT
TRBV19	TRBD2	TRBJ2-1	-	CASSIVAGRAGEQFF	TGTGCCAGTAGTATAGTAGCCGGGAGGGCCGGTGAGCAGTTCTTC
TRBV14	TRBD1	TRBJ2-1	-	CASSLDRVNEQFF	TGTGCCAGCAGCCTCGACAGGGTGAATGAGCAGTTCTTC
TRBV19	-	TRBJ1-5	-	CASHPTDNQPQHF	TGTGCCAGCCATCCGACAGACAATCAGCCCCAGCATTTT
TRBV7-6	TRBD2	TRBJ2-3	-	CASSSRTSGRLDTQYF	TGTGCCAGCAGCTCCCGGACTAGCGGGAGATTGGATACGCAGTATTTT
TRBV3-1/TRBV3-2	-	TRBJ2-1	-	CASSHPRLGQFF	TGTGCCAGCAGCCATCCCAGGCTTGGGCAGTTCTTC